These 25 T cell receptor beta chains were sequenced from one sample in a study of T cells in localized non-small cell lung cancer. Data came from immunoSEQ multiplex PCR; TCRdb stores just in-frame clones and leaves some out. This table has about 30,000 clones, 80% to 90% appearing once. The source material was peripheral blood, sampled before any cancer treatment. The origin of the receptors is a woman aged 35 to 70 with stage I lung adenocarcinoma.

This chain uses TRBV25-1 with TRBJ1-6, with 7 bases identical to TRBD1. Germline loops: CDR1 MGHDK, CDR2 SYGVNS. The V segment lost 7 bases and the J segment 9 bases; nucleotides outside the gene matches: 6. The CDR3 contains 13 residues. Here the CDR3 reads CASNDPGGSPLHF. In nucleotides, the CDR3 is TGTGCCAGCAACGACCCAGGGGGTTCACCCCTCCACTTT.

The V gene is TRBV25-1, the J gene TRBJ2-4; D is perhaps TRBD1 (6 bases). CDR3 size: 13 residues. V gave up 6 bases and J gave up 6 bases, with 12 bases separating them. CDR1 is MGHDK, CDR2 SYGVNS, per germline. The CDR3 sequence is CASSLPDRNIQYF. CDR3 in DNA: TGTGCCAGCAGCCTCCCGGACAGAAACATTCAGTACTTC.

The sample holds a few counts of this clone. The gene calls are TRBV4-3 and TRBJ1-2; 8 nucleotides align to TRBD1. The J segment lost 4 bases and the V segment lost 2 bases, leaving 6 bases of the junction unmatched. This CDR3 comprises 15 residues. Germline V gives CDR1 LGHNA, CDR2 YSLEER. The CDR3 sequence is CASSQRDRTSYGYTF. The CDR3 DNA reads TGCGCCAGCAGCCAACGGGACAGGACGTCCTATGGCTACACCTTC.

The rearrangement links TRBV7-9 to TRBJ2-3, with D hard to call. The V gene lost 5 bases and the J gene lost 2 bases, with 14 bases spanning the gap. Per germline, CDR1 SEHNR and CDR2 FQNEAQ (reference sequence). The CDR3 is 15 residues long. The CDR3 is CASSPTRPVTDTQYF. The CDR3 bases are TGTGCCAGCAGCCCAACAAGACCCGTCACAGATACGCAGTATTTT.

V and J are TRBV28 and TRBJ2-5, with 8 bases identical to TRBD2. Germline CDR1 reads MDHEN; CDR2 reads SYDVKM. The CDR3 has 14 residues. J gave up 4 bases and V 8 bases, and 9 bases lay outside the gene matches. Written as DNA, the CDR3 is TGTGCCAGCCTTTCGGGAGGGCTCCTAGAGACCCAGTACTTC. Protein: CASLSGGLLETQYF.

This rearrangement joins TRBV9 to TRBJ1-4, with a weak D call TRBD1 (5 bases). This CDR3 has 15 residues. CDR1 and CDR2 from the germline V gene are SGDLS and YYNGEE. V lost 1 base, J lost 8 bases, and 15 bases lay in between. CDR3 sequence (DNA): TGTGCCAGCAGCGTATCCGACAGATTAAACGAAAAACTGTTTTTT. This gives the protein CASSVSDRLNEKLFF.

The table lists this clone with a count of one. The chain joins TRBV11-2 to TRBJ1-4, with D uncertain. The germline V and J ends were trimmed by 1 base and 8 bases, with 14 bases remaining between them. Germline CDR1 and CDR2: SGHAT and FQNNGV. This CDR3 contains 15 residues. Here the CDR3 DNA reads TGTGCCAGCAGCTTAGGGATCCGGGGTGGAGAAAAACTGTTTTTT. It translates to CASSLGIRGGEKLFF.

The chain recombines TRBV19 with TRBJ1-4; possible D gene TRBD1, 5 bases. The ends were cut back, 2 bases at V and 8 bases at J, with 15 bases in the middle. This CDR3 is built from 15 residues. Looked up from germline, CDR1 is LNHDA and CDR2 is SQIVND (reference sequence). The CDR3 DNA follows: TGTGCCAGTAGTATACAGGACACCGGAGCCGAAAAACTGTTTTTT. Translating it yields CASSIQDTGAEKLFF.

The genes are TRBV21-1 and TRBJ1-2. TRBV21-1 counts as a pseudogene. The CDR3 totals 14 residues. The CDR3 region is CARFTGRGYYGYTF. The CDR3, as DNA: TGTGCCAGGTTCACAGGGAGGGGGTACTATGGCTACACCTTC.

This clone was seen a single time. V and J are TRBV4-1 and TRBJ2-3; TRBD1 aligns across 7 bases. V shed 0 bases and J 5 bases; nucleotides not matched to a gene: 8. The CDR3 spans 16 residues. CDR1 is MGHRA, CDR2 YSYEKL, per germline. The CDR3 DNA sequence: TGCGCCAGCAGCCAAGATTTGACAGGGTGGGAAGATACGCAGTATTTT. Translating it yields CASSQDLTGWEDTQYF.

The CDR3 nucleotides read TGTGCCAGCAGCTTGTCAGGGAACGGCTACACCTTC. Protein product: CASSLSGNGYTF. This sequence joins TRBV7-9 and TRBJ1-2; possible D gene TRBD1, 5 bases. V lost 3 bases to trimming and J lost 8 bases, with 10 bases between them. This CDR3 spans 12 amino acids. Germline CDR1 is SEHNR and CDR2 is FQNEAQ (reference sequence).

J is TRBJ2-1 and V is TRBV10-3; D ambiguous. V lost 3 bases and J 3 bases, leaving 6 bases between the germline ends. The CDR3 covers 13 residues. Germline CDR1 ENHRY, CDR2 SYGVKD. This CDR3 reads CAISEPSYNEQFF. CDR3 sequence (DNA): TGTGCCATCAGTGAACCCAGCTACAATGAGCAGTTCTTC.

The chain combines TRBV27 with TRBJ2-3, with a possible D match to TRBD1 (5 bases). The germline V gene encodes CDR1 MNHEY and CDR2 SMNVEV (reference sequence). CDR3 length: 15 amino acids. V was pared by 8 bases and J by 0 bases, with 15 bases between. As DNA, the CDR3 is TGTGCCAGCGGCTTACAGGATACTAGCACAGATACGCAGTATTTT. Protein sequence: CASGLQDTSTDTQYF.

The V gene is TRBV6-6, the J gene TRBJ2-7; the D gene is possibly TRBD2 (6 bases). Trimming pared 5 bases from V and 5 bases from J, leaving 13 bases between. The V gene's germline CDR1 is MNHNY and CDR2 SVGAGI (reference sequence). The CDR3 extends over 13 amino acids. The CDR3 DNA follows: TGTGCCAGCAGTCCCGCGGGGCCCCACGAGCAGTACTTC. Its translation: CASSPAGPHEQYF.

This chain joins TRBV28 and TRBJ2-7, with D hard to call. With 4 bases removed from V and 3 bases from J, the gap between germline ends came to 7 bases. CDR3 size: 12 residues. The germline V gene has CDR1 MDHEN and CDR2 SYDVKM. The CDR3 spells CASSSGSYEQYF. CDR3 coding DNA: TGTGCCAGCAGTTCGGGCAGCTACGAGCAGTACTTC.

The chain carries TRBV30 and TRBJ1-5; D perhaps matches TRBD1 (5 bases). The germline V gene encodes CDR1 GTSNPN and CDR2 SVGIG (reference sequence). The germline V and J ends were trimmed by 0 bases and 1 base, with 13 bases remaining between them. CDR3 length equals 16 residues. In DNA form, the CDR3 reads TGTGCCTGGAGTGTCGGGACCTACGGGAGCAATCAGCCCCAGCATTTT. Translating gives CAWSVGTYGSNQPQHF.

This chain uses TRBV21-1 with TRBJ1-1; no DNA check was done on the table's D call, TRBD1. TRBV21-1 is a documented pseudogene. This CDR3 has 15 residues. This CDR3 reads CASSKSDRWNTEAFF. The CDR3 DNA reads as TGTGCCAGCAGCAAATCGGACAGATGGAACACTGAAGCTTTCTTT.

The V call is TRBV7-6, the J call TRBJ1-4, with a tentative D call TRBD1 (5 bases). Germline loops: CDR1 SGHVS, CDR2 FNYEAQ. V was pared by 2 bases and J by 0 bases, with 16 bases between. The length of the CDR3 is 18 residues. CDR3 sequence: CASSLLAVGPATNEKLFF. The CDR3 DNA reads TGTGCCAGCAGCTTATTAGCCGTGGGGCCTGCAACTAATGAAAAACTGTTTTTT.

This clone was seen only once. The CDR3 region is CASSVGGNEKLFF. The CDR3 coding sequence is TGTGCCAGCAGCGTAGGAGGGAATGAAAAACTGTTTTTT. J is TRBJ1-4 and V is TRBV9; D remains unclear. This CDR3 is built from 13 residues. CDR1 and CDR2 (germline): SGDLS, YYNGEE. V was trimmed by 0 bases and J by 5 bases, leaving 5 bases between them.

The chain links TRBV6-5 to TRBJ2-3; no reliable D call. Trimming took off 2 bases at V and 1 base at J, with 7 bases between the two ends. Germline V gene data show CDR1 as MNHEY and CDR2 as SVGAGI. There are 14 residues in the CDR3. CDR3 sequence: CASSYSGRTDTQYF. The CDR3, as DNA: TGTGCCAGCAGTTACAGTGGGCGCACAGATACGCAGTATTTT.

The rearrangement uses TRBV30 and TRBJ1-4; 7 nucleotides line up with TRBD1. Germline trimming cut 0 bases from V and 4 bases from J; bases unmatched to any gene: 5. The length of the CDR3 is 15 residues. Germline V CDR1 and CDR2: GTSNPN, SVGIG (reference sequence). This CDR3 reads CAWSVPTGYNEKLFF. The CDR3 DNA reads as TGTGCCTGGAGTGTACCGACAGGGTATAATGAAAAACTGTTTTTT.

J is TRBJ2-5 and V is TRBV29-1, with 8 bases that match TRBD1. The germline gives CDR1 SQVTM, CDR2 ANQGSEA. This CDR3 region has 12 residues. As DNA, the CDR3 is TGCAGTGGAGGGACAGGAGGGAAGACCCAGTACTTC. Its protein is CSGGTGGKTQYF.

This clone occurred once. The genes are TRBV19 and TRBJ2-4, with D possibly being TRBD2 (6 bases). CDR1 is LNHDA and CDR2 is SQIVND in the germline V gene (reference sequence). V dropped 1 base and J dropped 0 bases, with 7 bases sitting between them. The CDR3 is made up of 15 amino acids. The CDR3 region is CASSIGREAKNIQYF. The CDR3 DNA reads TGTGCCAGTAGTATAGGGCGGGAAGCCAAAAACATTCAGTACTTC. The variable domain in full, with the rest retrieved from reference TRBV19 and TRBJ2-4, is DGGITQSPKYLFRKEGQNVTLSCEQNLNHDAMYWYRQDPGQGLRLIYYSQIVNDFQKGDIAEGYSVSREKKESFPLTVTSAQKNPTAFYLCASSIGREAKNIQYFGAGTRLSVL.

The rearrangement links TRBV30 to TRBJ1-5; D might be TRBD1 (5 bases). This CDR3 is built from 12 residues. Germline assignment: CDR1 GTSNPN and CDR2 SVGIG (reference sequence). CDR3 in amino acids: CAYDSGNQPQHF. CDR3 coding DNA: TGTGCGTACGACAGCGGTAATCAGCCCCAGCATTTT.

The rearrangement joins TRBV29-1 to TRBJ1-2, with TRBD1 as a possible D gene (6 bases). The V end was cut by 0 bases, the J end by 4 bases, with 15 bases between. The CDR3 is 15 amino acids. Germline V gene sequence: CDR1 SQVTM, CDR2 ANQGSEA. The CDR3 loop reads CSVEDRTGKAYGYTF. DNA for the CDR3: TGCAGCGTTGAAGATCGAACAGGGAAGGCCTATGGCTACACCTTC.